The 22 T cell receptor beta chains presented below share a single source sample, sequenced in a study of T-cell memory formation after mild COVID-19. One entry per CDR3 protein results from TCRdb running MiXCR on the 5' RACE reads. Of a few hundred thousand distinct CDR3 sequences in the sample, about 16% were seen once. Sequencing was performed on PBMCs or a T cell subset sorted from them (not recorded which). The receptors originated from a man aged 18 to 30 who had mild COVID-19 (a few samples of this study predate the infection). Cell type and time point are not known.

This clonotype has a single count. The chain combines TRBV14 with TRBJ2-5; TRBD1 agrees at 7 bases. The CDR3 has 14 residues. Germline lookup yields CDR1 SGHDN and CDR2 FVKESK. Trimming removed 1 base from V and 4 bases from J; junction bases left unmatched: 3. CDR3 nucleotide sequence: TGTGCCAGCAGCCAAGGACAGGGCGTAGAGACCCAGTACTTC. Protein sequence: CASSQGQGVETQYF.

This clonotype has more than one count but fewer than ten. V gene TRBV4-2 combines with J gene TRBJ2-2, with D possibly matching TRBD1 (6 bases). V lost 2 bases, J lost 6 bases, and 7 bases lay in between. Germline loops: CDR1 LGHNA, CDR2 YNFKEQ. The CDR3 totals 13 residues. This CDR3 reads CASSQSGAGELFF. CDR3 nucleotide sequence: TGTGCCAGCAGCCAATCAGGGGCCGGGGAGCTGTTTTTT.

The chain employs TRBV20-1 and TRBJ2-1, with a tentative D call TRBD2 (5 bases). Trimming cost V 6 bases and J 10 bases, with 13 bases left between them. The CDR3 sequence is 11 residues long. From germline, CDR1 is DFQATT and CDR2 SNEGSKA (reference sequence). This CDR3 is CSAVGEREQFF. CDR3 in DNA: TGCAGTGCGGTGGGAGAGAGGGAGCAGTTCTTC.

This chain joins TRBV3-1 and TRBJ2-7, with D possibly being TRBD1 (5 bases). The CDR3 is 15 amino acids. Trimming stripped 1 base from V and 3 bases from J, with 13 bases between. The germline gives CDR1 LGHDT, CDR2 YNNKEL (reference sequence). The CDR3 DNA follows: TGTGCCAGCAGCCAAGTCTGGCAGGGCAACTACGAGCAGTACTTC. It yields the protein CASSQVWQGNYEQYF.

This clonotype was recorded a few times. This chain uses TRBV28 with TRBJ2-1, with D possibly matching TRBD2 (5 bases). The CDR3 totals 14 residues. V gave up 5 bases and J gave up 9 bases, with 17 bases separating them. Per the germline V gene, CDR1 is MDHEN and CDR2 is SYDVKM. The CDR3 spells CASSVISALGEQFF. Written as DNA, the CDR3 is TGTGCCAGCAGTGTGATTAGCGCCTTGGGTGAGCAGTTCTTC.

This clonotype has a handful of counts. This chain joins TRBV2 and TRBJ2-3; D not certain. Trimming took 8 bases from V and 5 from J, leaving 17 bases between them. The CDR3 consists of 14 residues. CDR1 and CDR2 from the germline V gene are SNHLY and FYNNEI. CDR3 sequence: CASLRTPSGDTQYF. CDR3 DNA: TGTGCCAGCCTCCGAACACCCTCCGGAGATACGCAGTATTTT.

V is TRBV27 and J is TRBJ1-1; possibly TRBD1 for D (6 bases). The CDR3 extends over 13 amino acids. V lost 5 bases to trimming and J lost 4 bases, with 11 bases between them. CDR1 and CDR2 (germline): MNHEY, SMNVEV (reference sequence). This CDR3 reads CASSRNRVTEAFF. CDR3 DNA: TGTGCCAGCAGTCGAAACAGGGTCACTGAAGCTTTCTTT.

The rearrangement links TRBV7-9 to TRBJ2-5, with 9 bases lining up with TRBD1. This CDR3 spans 13 amino acids. Germline CDR1 is SEHNR and CDR2 is FQNEAQ (reference sequence). With V trimmed by 9 bases and J by 2 bases, 4 bases remained unmatched. This chain's CDR3 is CASEGQGQETQYF. In DNA form, the CDR3 reads TGTGCCAGTGAGGGACAGGGACAAGAGACCCAGTACTTC.

This clonotype appeared a few times. The chain recombines TRBV6-1 with TRBJ2-7; D unresolved. Trimming shortened V by 1 base and J by 4 bases, and 8 bases separated the two germline ends. The CDR3 totals 13 residues. Germline assignment: CDR1 MNHNS and CDR2 SASEGT. The CDR3 region has the DNA TGTGCCAGCAGTGAAGTAGTGCCATACGAGCAGTACGTC. Its protein product is CASSEVVPYEQYV.

The chain links TRBV2 to TRBJ2-5, with D maybe TRBD2 (6 bases). The CDR3 is 14 residues long. The V and J ends lost 4 bases and 7 bases respectively, with 16 bases between them. Germline V gives CDR1 SNHLY, CDR2 FYNNEI. The CDR3 reads CASSAAGGAGTQYF. The CDR3 DNA reads TGTGCCAGCAGTGCAGCGGGTGGGGCCGGGACCCAGTACTTC.

The rearrangement links TRBV29-1 to TRBJ1-2; D uncertain. The germline V and J ends were trimmed by 3 bases and 4 bases, with 9 bases remaining between them. CDR1 and CDR2 from the germline V gene are SQVTM and ANQGSEA. The CDR3 length is 12 residues. CDR3 amino acids: CSVDEDVYGYTF. The CDR3 DNA is TGCAGCGTTGATGAGGATGTCTATGGCTACACCTTC.

The chain's CDR3 is CASSEVTDLYGYTF. CDR3 coding DNA: TGTGCCAGCAGTGAAGTGACGGATCTCTATGGCTACACCTTC. The chain recombines TRBV2 with TRBJ1-2; D is unclear. The V gene's germline CDR1 is SNHLY and CDR2 FYNNEI. V lost 1 base, J lost 4 bases, and 10 bases lay in between. This CDR3 is built from 14 residues.

This clonotype occurred a few times. The genes are TRBV4-1 and TRBJ1-2; 11 nucleotides align to TRBD1. V lost 4 bases, J lost 7 bases, and 5 bases stayed unmatched. There are 14 residues in the CDR3. CDR1 is MGHRA, CDR2 YSYEKL, per germline. CDR3 protein: CASSPGQGVGGYTF. The DNA of the CDR3 is TGCGCCAGCAGCCCGGGACAGGGGGTAGGTGGCTACACCTTC.

This chain uses TRBV19 with TRBJ1-2; 10 nucleotides agree with TRBD1. J lost 7 bases, V lost 3 bases, and 5 bases had no gene match. The germline V gene encodes CDR1 LNHDA and CDR2 SQIVND (reference sequence). The CDR3 loop spans 14 amino acids. The CDR3 region has the DNA TGTGCCAGTAGTATGACAGGGGGCGCAGCTGGCTACACCTTC. Translated, it gives CASSMTGGAAGYTF.

The chain is built from TRBV20-1 and TRBJ2-3; 7 nucleotides match TRBD2. The CDR3 totals 14 residues. From germline, CDR1 is DFQATT and CDR2 SNEGSKA (reference sequence). V was clipped by 1 base and J by 6 bases; unmatched bases: 7. Written as DNA, the CDR3 is TGCAGTGCTAGAGGTCGGGGGGAGAGGGATACGCAGTATTTT. Residues: CSARGRGERDTQYF.

This clonotype appeared a few times. The V call is TRBV7-2, the J call TRBJ2-2; no definite D call. Germline CDR1 reads SGHTA; CDR2 reads FQGNSA. V gave up 0 bases and J gave up 6 bases, with 11 bases separating them. The CDR3 runs to 15 residues. CDR3 in DNA: TGTGCCAGCAGCTTAGCCCTAGATCTCGCCGGGGAGCTGTTTTTT. Translation: CASSLALDLAGELFF.

This clonotype was counted only a few times. The chain links TRBV15 to TRBJ2-1; TRBD2 is a possible D gene (5 bases). The CDR3 totals 18 residues. The germline gives CDR1 LNHNV, CDR2 YYDKDF (reference sequence). Trimming shortened V by 1 base and J by 5 bases, and 21 bases separated the two germline ends. The CDR3 loop reads CATSRAILTSGTHNEQFF. The CDR3 DNA reads TGTGCCACCAGCAGAGCTATACTCACTTCGGGAACTCACAATGAGCAGTTCTTC.

This sequence joins TRBV6-2 or TRBV6-3 and TRBJ1-5; D call uncertain. V lost 4 bases to trimming and J lost 5 bases, with 6 bases between them. The germline V gene has CDR1 MNHEY and CDR2 SVGEGT. The CDR3 covers 12 residues. CDR3 loop: CASSFPDQPQHF. The CDR3 region has the DNA TGTGCCAGCAGTTTCCCGGATCAGCCCCAGCATTTT.

This chain joins TRBV11-2 and TRBJ2-2; 10 bases line up with TRBD1. V dropped 1 base and J dropped 4; count of bases not matched to a gene: 6. Germline CDR1 and CDR2: SGHAT and FQNNGV. The CDR3 contains 17 residues. The CDR3 here is CASSLVWRTGGTGELFF. The CDR3 DNA follows: TGTGCCAGCAGCTTAGTATGGCGGACAGGGGGCACCGGGGAGCTGTTTTTT.

Many counts were recorded for this clonotype. V is TRBV27 and J is TRBJ1-6; D call uncertain. Per germline, CDR1 MNHEY and CDR2 SMNVEV (reference sequence). V was trimmed by 8 bases and J by 6 bases, leaving 14 bases between them. The CDR3 length is 14 residues. In nucleotides, the CDR3 is TGTGCCAGCGGCCTCCTTGGACGTAATTCACCCCTCCACTTT. It encodes CASGLLGRNSPLHF.

This clonotype was seen only once. The J gene is TRBJ2-1, the V gene TRBV4-1, with D unresolved. V was shortened by 0 bases and J by 6 bases, with 6 bases between the two germline ends. Germline CDR1 reads MGHRA; CDR2 reads YSYEKL. The CDR3 loop spans 13 amino acids. CDR3 bases: TGCGCCAGCAGCCAAGATCCGGGCAATGAGCAGTTCTTC. This codes for CASSQDPGNEQFF.

The sample holds a few counts of this clonotype. V usage is TRBV7-9 and J usage is TRBJ1-2; TRBD1 matches 7 bases. Per germline, CDR1 SEHNR and CDR2 FQNEAQ (reference sequence). The CDR3 covers 14 residues. V was pared by 0 bases and J by 4 bases, with 2 bases of the junction left unmatched. The CDR3 DNA follows: TGTGCCAGCAGCTTAGCGAGGACAGGCTATGGCTACACCTTC. Protein sequence: CASSLARTGYGYTF.